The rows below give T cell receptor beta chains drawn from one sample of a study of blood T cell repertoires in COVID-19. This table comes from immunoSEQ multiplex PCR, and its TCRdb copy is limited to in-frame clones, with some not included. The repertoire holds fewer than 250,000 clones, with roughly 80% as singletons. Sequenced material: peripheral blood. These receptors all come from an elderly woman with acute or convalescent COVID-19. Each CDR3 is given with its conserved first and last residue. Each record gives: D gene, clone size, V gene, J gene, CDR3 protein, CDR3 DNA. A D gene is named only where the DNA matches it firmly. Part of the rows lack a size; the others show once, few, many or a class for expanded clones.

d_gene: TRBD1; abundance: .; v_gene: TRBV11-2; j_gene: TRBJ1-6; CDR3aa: CASSTTGIDNSPLHF; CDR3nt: TGTGCCAGCAGCACGACAGGGATTGATAATTCACCCCTCCACTTT
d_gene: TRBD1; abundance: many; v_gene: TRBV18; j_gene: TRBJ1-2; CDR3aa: CASSPPGQSYGYTF; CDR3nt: TGTGCCAGCTCACCACCGGGACAGAGCTATGGCTACACCTTC
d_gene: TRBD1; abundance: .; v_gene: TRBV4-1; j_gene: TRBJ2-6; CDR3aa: CASSQVWTGGGSGANVLTF; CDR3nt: TGCGCCAGCAGCCAAGTATGGACAGGGGGAGGGTCTGGGGCCAACGTCCTGACTTTC
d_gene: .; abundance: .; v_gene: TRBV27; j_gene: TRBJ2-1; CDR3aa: CASSPTGFFYNEQFF; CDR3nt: TGTGCCAGCAGTCCCACAGGGTTTTTTTACAATGAGCAGTTCTTC
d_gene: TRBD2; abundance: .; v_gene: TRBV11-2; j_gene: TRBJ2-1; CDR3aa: CASSLPLGGVNNEQFF; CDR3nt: TGTGCCAGCAGCTTGCCCCTGGGGGGGGTAAACAATGAGCAGTTCTTC
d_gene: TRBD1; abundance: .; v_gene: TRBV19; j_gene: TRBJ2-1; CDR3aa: CASSTTLPGQGYNEQFF; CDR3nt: TGTGCCAGTAGTACGACCCTCCCGGGACAGGGTTACAATGAGCAGTTCTTC
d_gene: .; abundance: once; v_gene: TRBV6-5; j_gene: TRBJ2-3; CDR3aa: CASRPSGSTDTQYF; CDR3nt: TGTGCCAGCAGACCCTCGGGGTCCACAGATACGCAGTATTTT
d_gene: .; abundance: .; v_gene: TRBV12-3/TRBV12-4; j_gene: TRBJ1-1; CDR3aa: CASSLRESEAFF; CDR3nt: TGTGCCAGCAGTTTGCGCGAATCAGAAGCTTTCTTT
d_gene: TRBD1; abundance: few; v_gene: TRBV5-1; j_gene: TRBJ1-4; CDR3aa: CASSIRQGSEKLFF; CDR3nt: TGCGCCAGCAGCATAAGACAGGGAAGCGAAAAACTGTTTTTT
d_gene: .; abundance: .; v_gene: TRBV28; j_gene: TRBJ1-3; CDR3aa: CAYQDSHSGNTIYF; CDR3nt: TGTGCATACCAGGACAGCCACTCTGGAAACACCATATATTTT
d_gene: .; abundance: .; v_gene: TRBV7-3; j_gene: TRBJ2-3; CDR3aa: CASSLTGAGLQYF; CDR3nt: TGTGCCAGCAGCTTAACGGGGGCAGGGTTGCAGTATTTT
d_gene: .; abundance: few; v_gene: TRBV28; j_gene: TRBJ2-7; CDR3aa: CASTLRVISYEQYF; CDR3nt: TGTGCCAGCACCCTACGGGTTATTTCCTACGAGCAGTACTTC
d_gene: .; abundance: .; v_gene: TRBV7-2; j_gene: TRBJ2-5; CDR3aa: CASSLAGNQETQYF; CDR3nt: TGTGCCAGCAGCTTGGCGGGAAACCAAGAGACCCAGTACTTC
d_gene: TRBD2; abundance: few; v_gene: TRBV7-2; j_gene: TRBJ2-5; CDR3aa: CASSLVAGSQTQYF; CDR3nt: TGTGCCAGCAGCTTAGTAGCGGGGTCGCAGACCCAGTACTTC
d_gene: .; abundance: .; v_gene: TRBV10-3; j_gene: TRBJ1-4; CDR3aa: CAIRRGEDEKLFF; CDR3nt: TGTGCCATCAGGCGAGGAGAGGATGAAAAACTGTTTTTT
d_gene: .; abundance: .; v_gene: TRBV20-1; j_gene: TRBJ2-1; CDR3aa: CSASLGREQFF; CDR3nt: TGCAGTGCTAGTCTAGGCCGTGAGCAGTTCTTC
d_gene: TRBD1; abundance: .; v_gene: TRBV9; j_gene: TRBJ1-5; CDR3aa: CASSVGDSPNQPQHF; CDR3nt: TGTGCCAGCAGCGTAGGGGACAGCCCCAATCAGCCCCAGCATTTT